What follows is one T cell receptor (beta chain) and its context. Its antigen is unidentified. The junction departs from the called germline gene at one end, perhaps through a read error. The source of the sample is a study of early T cells in non-severe SARS-CoV-2 infection. Across the study: Chains from this unsorted whole-blood bulk RNA could not be paired.

Findings of the study overall: Anti-spike CD8 responses were favored in VDJdb matching, and private and CD4 specificities were missed.

From germline, CDR1 is ENHRY and CDR2 SYGVKD. CDR3 length: 13 amino acids. Individual cDNA molecules carried attached unique molecular identifiers. A single record per CDR3 protein comes from TCRdb applying MiXCR to the 5' RACE reads. This table holds roughly 80,000 distinct CDR3 sequences, 10% to 12% found once. The starting material was whole blood, obtained at baseline. The rearrangement joins TRBV10-3 to TRBJ2-5; the D is unclear. The sequence was collected from an adult who was a healthcare worker with PCR-confirmed SARS-CoV-2 infection or an uninfected control (not recorded which). The CDR3 nucleotides read TGTGCCATCAGTGCAGGTGCCCAAGAGACCCTGTACTTC. This translates into CAISAGAQETLYF.